This T cell receptor (beta chain) is drawn from a study of spatial heterogeneity in lung cancer (dated by TCRdb to 2018 to 2020). Regarding the complete study: Beta-chain transcripts were consistently detected in greater numbers than alpha-chain transcripts, which likely reflects a higher abundance of beta-chain transcripts. TCR transcript counts in tumor regions correlated strongly with a T cell transcriptional module score from matched bulk RNA-seq. In the raw uncorrected reads, each unique combination of TCR and UMI appeared more than ten times on average. In non-small cell lung cancer, the study quantitatively compared TCR alpha and beta repertoires across several tumor regions, matched nontumor lung, and blood. The study linked features of the TCR repertoire to counts of nonsynonymous mutations, which were determined by whole-exome sequencing of tumor tissue. Both alpha and beta chains were TCR-sequenced in hundreds of tumor regions, approximately 64 matched nontumor lung samples and over 55 PBMC samples obtained at surgery.

The intended sense of this specimen's time point label: sample taken at primary tumor resection. Samples were obtained from 70 to 85 patients with early-stage, untreated non-small cell lung cancer from the lung TRACERx cohort. TCR sequencing used whole RNA extracted from tumor and nontumor lung tissue, or from cryopreserved PBMC samples, without cell sorting. Patients were selected for TCR sequencing only if sufficient RNA was available from at least two tumor regions. Before being selected, tumor and adjacent nontumor lung specimens were reviewed by a lung pathologist. At the junction V is shortened by 4 bases and J by 2 bases; bases outside the gene matches: 5. The germline V gene supplies CDR1 SGHRS and CDR2 YFSETQ. The CDR3 numbers 16 residues from cysteine through phenylalanine. CDR3 DNA is the only sequence kept; it has 48 bases, read in frame from the first base. Overall study outcomes, separate from this receptor: A correlation was observed between the number of expanded intratumoral alpha and beta TCRs and the tumor nonsynonymous mutation count. Counts of ubiquitous and regional expanded TCRs correlated with counts of ubiquitous and regional nonsynonymous mutations, respectively. TCR-seq was estimated to cover only about 7.6% of tumor T cells for alpha chains and about 13% for beta chains. Confirming at a functional level the hypothesis that regional TCRs recognize regional mutations was considered to require additional single-cell paired TCR alpha and beta sequencing.

Libraries were built with 5' RACE. The instrument given in TCRdb is NextSeq 500. To allow correction of PCR and sequencing errors, the TCR library protocol tagged every TCR cDNA molecule with a unique molecular identifier. Turning to the authors' computational methods: TCR identification, UMI-based error correction and CDR3 extraction were all carried out with Decombinator tools. TCRs above a frequency of 2 per 1,000, corresponding to the top 1% of the tumor frequency distribution, were defined as expanded. Expanded tumor TCRs statistically deemed absent (corrected P<0.05) from at least one tumor region were classed as regional, and all other expanded tumor TCRs were classed as ubiquitous. Renyi diversity was computed with the R vegan package after each repertoire had been subsampled 100 times to 5,000 TCRs. CDR3 similarity networks were built from amino acid triplet string-kernel similarity, with CDR3s being connected when pairwise similarity was above 0.82. TCRdb trimmed the raw reads at Q25, called clones with MiXCR and kept productive beta chains. Identical CDR3 protein sequences are pooled into one entry, listed with their most common genes and DNA. The V and J calls and clone size come from TCRdb's table, not from the authors' own analysis. Across this sample there are under 7,000 distinct CDR3 sequences, with 14% seen only once. About 11% of the sample is held by the ten biggest clonotypes.

Judged by its sample share, this clonotype qualifies as medium-sized (0.01 to 0.1%). What antigen it recognizes has not been identified. Base-call qualities are not available, and no considerably larger clone is one nucleotide away. The sequence was obtained from a male donor with early-stage non-small cell lung cancer. The source material was lung tumor tissue, sampled at surgery. In this chain, TRBV5-1 is recombined with TRBJ2-3; 12 bases in the junction line up with TRBD1. The sequenced DNA: TGCGCCAGCAGCCGCTCGGGACAGGGGGCCACAGATACGCAGTATTTT. The translation is CASSRSGQGATDTQYF.